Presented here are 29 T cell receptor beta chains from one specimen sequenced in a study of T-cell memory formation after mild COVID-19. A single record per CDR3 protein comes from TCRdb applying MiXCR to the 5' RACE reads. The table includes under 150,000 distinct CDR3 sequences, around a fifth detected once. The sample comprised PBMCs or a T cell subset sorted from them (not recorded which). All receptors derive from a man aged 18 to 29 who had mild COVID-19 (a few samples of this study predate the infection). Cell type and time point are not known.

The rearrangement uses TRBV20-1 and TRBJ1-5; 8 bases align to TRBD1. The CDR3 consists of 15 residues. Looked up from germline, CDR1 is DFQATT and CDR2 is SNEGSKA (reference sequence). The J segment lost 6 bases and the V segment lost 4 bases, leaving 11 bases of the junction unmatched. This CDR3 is CSATDRGGLSQPQHF. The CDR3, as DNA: TGCAGTGCTACAGACAGGGGAGGTCTCTCTCAGCCCCAGCATTTT.

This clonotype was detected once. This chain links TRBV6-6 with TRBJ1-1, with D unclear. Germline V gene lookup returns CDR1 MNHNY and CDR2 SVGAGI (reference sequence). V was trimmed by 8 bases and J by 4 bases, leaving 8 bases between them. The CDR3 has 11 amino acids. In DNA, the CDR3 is TGTGCCAGCCAAAAGGGCACTGAAGCTTTCTTT. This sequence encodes CASQKGTEAFF.

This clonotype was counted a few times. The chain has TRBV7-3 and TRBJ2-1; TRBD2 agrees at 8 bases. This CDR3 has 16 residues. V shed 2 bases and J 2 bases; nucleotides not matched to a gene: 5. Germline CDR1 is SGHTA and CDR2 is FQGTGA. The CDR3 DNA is TGTGCCAGCAGCTTATTCGCGGGGGGAACCTACAATGAGCAGTTCTTC. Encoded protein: CASSLFAGGTYNEQFF.

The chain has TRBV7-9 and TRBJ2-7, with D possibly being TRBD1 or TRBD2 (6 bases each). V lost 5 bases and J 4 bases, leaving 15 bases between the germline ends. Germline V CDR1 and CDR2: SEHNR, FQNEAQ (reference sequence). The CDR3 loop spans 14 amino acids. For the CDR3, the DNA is TGTGCCAGCAGCCAAGCCACAGGGAGGTACGAGCAGTACTTC. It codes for CASSQATGRYEQYF.

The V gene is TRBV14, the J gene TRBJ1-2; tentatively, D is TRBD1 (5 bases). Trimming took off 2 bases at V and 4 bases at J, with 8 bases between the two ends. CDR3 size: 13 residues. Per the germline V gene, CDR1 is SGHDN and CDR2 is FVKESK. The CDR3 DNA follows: TGTGCCAGCAGCCAACGGGGGTCCTATGGCTACACCTTC. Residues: CASSQRGSYGYTF. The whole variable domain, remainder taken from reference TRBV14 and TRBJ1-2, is EAGVTQFPSHSVIEKGQTVTLRCDPISGHDNLYWYRRVMGKEIKFLLHFVKESKQDESGMPNNRFLAERTGGTYSTLKVQPAELEDSGVYFCASSQRGSYGYTFGSGTRLTVV.

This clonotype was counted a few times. CDR3 in DNA: TGTGCCAGCAGAACAGGTAGCTCCTACGAGCAGTACGTC. It is translated as CASRTGSSYEQYV. V usage is TRBV2 and J usage is TRBJ2-7, with D tentatively TRBD1 (5 bases). V gave up 6 bases and J gave up 0 bases, with 9 bases separating them. Germline V lookup: CDR1 SNHLY, CDR2 FYNNEI. This CDR3 spans 13 amino acids.

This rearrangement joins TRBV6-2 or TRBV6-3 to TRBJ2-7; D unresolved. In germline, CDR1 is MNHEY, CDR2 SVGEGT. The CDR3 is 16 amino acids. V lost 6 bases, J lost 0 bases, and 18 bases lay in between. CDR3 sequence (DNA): TGTGCCAGCAGCTCGACCCAAGACTGGAGCTCCTACGAGCAGTACTTC. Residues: CASSSTQDWSSYEQYF.

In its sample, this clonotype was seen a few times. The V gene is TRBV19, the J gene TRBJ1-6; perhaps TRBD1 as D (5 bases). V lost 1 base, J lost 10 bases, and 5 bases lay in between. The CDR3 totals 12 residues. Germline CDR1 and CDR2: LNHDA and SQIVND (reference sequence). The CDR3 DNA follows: TGTGCCAGTAGTATAGGGGACTCACCCCTCCACTTT. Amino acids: CASSIGDSPLHF. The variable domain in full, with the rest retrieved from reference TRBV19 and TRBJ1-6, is DGGITQSPKYLFRKEGQNVTLSCEQNLNHDAMYWYRQDPGQGLRLIYYSQIVNDFQKGDIAEGYSVSREKKESFPLTVTSAQKNPTAFYLCASSIGDSPLHFGNGTRLTVT.

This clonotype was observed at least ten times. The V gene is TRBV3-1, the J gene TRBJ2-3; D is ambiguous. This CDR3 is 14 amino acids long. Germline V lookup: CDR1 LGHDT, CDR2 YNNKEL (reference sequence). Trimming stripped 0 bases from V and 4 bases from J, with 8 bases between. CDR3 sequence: CASSQEILADTQYF. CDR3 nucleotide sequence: TGTGCCAGCAGCCAAGAAATACTGGCAGATACGCAGTATTTT.

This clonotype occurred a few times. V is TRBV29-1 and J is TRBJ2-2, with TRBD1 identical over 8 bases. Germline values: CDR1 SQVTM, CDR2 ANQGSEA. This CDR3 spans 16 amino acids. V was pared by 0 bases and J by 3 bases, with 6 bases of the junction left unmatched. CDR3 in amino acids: CSVEDKAGGHTGELFF. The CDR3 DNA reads TGCAGCGTTGAAGATAAGGCAGGGGGCCACACCGGGGAGCTGTTTTTT.

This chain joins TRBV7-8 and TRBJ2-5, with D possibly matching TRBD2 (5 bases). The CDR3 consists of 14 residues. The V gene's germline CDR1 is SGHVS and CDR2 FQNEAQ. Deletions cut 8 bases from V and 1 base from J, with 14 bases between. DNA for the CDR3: TGTGCCAGCGGATCGCCGGGGTTCCAAGAGACCCAGTACTTC. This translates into CASGSPGFQETQYF.

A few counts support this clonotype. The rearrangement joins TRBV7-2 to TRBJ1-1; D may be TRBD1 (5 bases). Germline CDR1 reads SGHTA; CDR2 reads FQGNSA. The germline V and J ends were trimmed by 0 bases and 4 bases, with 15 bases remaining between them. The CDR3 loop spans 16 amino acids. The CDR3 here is CASSLALGHRGTEAFF. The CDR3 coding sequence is TGTGCCAGCAGCTTAGCATTAGGACACCGGGGCACTGAAGCTTTCTTT.

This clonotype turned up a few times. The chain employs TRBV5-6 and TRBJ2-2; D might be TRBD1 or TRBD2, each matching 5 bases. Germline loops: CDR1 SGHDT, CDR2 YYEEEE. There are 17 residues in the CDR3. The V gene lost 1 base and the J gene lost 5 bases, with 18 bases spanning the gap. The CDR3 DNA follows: TGTGCCAGCAGCTTGTACTTCGGGACGGAGGAAACCGGGGAGCTGTTTTTT. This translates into CASSLYFGTEETGELFF.

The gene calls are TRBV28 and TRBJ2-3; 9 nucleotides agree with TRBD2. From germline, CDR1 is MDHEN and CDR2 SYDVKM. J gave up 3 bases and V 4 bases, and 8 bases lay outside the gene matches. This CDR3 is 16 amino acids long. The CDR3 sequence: CASSYPPAGGTDTQYF. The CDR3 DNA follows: TGTGCCAGCAGTTACCCTCCGGCGGGGGGGACAGATACGCAGTATTTT.

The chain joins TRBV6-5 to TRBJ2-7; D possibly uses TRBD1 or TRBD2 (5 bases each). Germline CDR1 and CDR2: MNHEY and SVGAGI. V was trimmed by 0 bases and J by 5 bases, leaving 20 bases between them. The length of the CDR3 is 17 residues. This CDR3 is CASSYSGTAPILDEQYF. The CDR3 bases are TGTGCCAGCAGTTACTCAGGGACGGCCCCCATCCTCGACGAGCAGTACTTC.

DNA of the CDR3: TGCGCCAGCAGCTTGTGGAGGGGCGCGGGGGAGACCCAGTACTTC. Its protein is CASSLWRGAGETQYF. The chain is built from TRBV5-1 and TRBJ2-5; D may be TRBD2 (6 bases). V dropped 1 base and J dropped 5 bases, with 15 bases sitting between them. CDR3 length: 15 amino acids. Germline V lookup: CDR1 SGHRS, CDR2 YFSETQ.

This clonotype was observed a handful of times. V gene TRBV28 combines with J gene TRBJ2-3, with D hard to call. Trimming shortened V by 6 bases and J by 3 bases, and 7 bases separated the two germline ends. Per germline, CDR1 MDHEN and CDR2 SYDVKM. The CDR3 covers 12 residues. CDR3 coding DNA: TGTGCCAGCAGGCTGGGGACAGATACGCAGTATTTT. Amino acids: CASRLGTDTQYF. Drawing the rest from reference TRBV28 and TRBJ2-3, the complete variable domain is DVKVTQSSRYLVKRTGEKVFLECVQDMDHENMFWYRQDPGLGLRLIYFSYDVKMKEKGDIPEGYSVSREKKERFSLILESASTNQTSMYLCASRLGTDTQYFGPGTRLTVL.

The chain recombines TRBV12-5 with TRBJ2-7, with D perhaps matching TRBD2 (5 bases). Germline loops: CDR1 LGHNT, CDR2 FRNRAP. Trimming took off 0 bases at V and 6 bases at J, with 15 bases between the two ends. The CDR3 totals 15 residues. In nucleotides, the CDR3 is TGTGCTAGTGGTTTGGTACTAAGAGCGGAGTCCGAGCAGTACTTC. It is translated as CASGLVLRAESEQYF.

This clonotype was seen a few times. Here the CDR3 reads CASSWTSGGTREQYF. The CDR3 DNA reads TGTGCCAGCAGTTGGACTAGCGGGGGGACAAGGGAGCAGTACTTC. This rearrangement joins TRBV7-9 to TRBJ2-7, with 14 positions matching TRBD2. The CDR3 is 15 amino acids. Losses at the gene ends were 6 bases for V and 7 bases for J; bases not matched to a gene: 8. Germline lookup yields CDR1 SEHNR and CDR2 FQNEAQ (reference sequence).

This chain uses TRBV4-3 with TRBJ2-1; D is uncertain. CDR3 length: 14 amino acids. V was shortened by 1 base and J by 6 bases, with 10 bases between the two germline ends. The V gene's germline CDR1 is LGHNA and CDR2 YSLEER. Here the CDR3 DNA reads TGCGCCAGCAGCCAAGTGGTCAGGATCAATGAGCAGTTCTTC. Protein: CASSQVVRINEQFF.

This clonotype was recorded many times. In nucleotides, the CDR3 is TGCGCCAGCAGCCCCATCGGGACTAGCGGGGTCTCCTACGAGCAGTACTTC. It yields the protein CASSPIGTSGVSYEQYF. The chain combines TRBV5-1 with TRBJ2-7; 13 positions match TRBD2. The CDR3 consists of 17 residues. V shed 4 bases, J shed 0 bases, and the junction held 7 bases outside the gene matches. The germline V gene encodes CDR1 SGHRS and CDR2 YFSETQ.

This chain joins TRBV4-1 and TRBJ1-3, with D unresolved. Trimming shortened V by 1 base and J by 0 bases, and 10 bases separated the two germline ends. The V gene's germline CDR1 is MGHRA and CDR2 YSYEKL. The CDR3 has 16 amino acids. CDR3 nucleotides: TGCGCCAGCAGCCAAGTCCGGGGTTACTCTGGAAACACCATATATTTT. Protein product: CASSQVRGYSGNTIYF.

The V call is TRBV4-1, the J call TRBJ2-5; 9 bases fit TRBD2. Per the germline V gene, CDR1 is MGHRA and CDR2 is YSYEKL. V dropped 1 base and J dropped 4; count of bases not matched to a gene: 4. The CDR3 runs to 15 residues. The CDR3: CASSQVRGGGETQYF. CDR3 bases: TGCGCCAGCAGCCAAGTGCGGGGGGGCGGAGAGACCCAGTACTTC.

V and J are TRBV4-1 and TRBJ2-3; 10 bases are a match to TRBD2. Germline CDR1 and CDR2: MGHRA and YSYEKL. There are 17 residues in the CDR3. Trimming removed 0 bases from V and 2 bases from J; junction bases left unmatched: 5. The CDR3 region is CASSQDPLAGVTDTQYF. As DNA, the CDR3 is TGCGCCAGCAGCCAAGATCCGCTAGCGGGGGTCACAGATACGCAGTATTTT.

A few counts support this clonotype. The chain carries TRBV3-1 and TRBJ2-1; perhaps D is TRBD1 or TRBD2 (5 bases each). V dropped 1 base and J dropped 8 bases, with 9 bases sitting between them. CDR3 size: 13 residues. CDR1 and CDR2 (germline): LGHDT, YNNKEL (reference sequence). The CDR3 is CASSQGGGYEQFF. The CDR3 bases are TGTGCCAGCAGCCAAGGTGGGGGATATGAGCAGTTCTTC.

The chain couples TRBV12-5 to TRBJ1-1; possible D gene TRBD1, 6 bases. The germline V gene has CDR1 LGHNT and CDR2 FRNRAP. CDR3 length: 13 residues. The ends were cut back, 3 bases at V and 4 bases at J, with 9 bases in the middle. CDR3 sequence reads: CASGFEGGTEAFF. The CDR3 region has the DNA TGTGCTAGTGGTTTCGAAGGGGGCACTGAAGCTTTCTTT.

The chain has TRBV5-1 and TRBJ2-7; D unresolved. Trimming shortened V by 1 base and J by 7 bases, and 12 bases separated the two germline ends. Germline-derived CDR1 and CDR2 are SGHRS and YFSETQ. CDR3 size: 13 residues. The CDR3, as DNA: TGCGCCAGCAGCTTGTCTCCGGAACGGGAGCAGTACGTC. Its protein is CASSLSPEREQYV.

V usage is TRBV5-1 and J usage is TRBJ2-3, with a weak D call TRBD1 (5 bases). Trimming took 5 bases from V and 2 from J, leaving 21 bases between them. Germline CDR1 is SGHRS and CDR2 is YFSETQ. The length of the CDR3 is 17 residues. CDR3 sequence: CASSHGQGSPPTDTQYF. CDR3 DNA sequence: TGCGCCAGCAGTCATGGACAAGGCTCGCCCCCCACAGATACGCAGTATTTT.

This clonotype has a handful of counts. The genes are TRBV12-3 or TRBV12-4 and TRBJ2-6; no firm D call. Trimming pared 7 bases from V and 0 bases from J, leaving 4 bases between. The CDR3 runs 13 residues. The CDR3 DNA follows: TGTGCCAGCACTAGCTCTGGGGCCAACGTCCTGACTTTC. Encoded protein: CASTSSGANVLTF.